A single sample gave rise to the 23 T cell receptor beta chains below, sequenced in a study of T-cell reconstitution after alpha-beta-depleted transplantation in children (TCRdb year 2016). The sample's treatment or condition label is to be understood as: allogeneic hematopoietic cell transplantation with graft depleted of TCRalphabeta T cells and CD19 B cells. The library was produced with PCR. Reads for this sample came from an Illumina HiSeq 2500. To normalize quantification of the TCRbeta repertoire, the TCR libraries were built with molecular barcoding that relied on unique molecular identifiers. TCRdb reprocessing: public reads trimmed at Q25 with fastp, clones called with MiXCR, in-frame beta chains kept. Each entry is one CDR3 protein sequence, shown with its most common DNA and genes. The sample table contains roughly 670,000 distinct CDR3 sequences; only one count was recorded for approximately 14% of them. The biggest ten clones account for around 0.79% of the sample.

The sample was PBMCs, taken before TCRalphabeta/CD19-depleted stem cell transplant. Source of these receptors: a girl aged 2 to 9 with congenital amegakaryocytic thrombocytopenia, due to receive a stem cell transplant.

Here the CDR3 reads CASRTGWTGLTYEQYF. CDR3 DNA sequence: TGTGCCAGCAGAACAGGATGGACAGGGCTAACCTACGAGCAGTACTTC. The chain links TRBV2 to TRBJ2-7, with 8 bases fitting TRBD1. The CDR3 is 16 amino acids. In germline, CDR1 is SNHLY, CDR2 FYNNEI. The V and J ends lost 6 bases and 2 bases, in that order; junction bases with no gene match: 12.

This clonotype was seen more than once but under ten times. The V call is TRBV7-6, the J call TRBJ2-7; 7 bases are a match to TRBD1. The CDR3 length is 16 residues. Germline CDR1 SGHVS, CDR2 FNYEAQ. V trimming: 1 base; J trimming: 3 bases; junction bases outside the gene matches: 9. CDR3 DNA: TGTGCCAGCAGCTTAGGCGTAAGGGGGCCTCTCTACGAGCAGTACTTC. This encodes CASSLGVRGPLYEQYF.

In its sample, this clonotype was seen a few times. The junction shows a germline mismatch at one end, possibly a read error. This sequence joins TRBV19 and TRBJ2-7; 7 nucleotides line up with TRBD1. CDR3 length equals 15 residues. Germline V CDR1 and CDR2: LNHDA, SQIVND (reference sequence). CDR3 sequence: CASSPTRDRPYAQYF. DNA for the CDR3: TGTGCCAGTAGCCCTACCCGGGACAGACCCTACGCGCAGTACTTC.

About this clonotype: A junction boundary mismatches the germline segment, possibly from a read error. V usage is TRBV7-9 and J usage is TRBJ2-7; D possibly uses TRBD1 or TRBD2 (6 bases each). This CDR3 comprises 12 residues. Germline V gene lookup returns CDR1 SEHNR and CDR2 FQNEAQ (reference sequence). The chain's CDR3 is CASSLASSGASF. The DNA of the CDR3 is TGTGCCAGCAGCTTAGCTTCATCGGGGGCCAGTTTC. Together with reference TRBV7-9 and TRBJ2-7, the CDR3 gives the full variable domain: DTGVSQNPRHKITKRGQNVTFRCDPISEHNRLYWYRQTLGQGPEFLTYFQNEAQLEKSRLLSDRFSAERPKGSFSTLEIQRTEQGDSAMYLCASSLASSGASFGPGTRLTVT.

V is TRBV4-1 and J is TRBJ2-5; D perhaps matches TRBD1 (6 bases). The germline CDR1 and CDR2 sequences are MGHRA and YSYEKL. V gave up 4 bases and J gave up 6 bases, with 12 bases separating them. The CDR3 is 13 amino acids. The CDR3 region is CASSRGPAQTQYF. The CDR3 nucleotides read TGCGCCAGCAGCCGGGGGCCGGCTCAGACCCAGTACTTC.

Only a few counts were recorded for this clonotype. DNA for the CDR3: TGCGCCAGCAGCTTGGGTGGACAGGGACTGGATACGCAGTATTTT. It yields the protein CASSLGGQGLDTQYF. V gene TRBV5-1 combines with J gene TRBJ2-3, with 8 bases aligning to TRBD1. CDR1 and CDR2 (germline): SGHRS, YFSETQ. The CDR3 extends over 15 amino acids. V was clipped by 0 bases and J by 6 bases; unmatched bases: 6. Supplemented by reference TRBV5-1 and TRBJ2-3, the full variable domain reads KAGVTQTPRYLIKTRGQQVTLSCSPISGHRSVSWYQQTPGQGLQFLFEYFSETQRNKGNFPGRFSGRQFSNSRSEMNVSTLELGDSALYLCASSLGGQGLDTQYFGPGTRLTVL.

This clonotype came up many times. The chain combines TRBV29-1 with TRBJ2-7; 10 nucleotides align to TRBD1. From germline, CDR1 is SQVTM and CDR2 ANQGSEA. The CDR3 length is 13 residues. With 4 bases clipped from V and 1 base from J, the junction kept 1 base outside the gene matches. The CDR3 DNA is TGCAGCGTTGTGGGACAGGGGTCCTACGAGCAGTACTTC. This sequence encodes CSVVGQGSYEQYF.

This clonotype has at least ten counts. The CDR3 nucleotides are TGCAGCGTTGTCCGTAGGCTAGCGGAAAGATACGAGCAGTACTTC. Encoded protein: CSVVRRLAERYEQYF. The chain recombines TRBV29-1 with TRBJ2-7, with 7 bases identical to TRBD2. The V gene's germline CDR1 is SQVTM and CDR2 ANQGSEA. Trimming removed 4 bases from V and 4 bases from J; junction bases left unmatched: 13. This CDR3 contains 15 residues.

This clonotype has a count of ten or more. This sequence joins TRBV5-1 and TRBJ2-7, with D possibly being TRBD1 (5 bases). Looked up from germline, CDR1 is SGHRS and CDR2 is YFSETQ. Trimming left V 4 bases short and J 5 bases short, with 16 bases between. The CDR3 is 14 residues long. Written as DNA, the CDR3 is TGCGCCAGCAGCCACACCACAGGTTTGGACGAGCAGTACTTC. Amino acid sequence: CASSHTTGLDEQYF. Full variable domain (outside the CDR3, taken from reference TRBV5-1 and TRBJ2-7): KAGVTQTPRYLIKTRGQQVTLSCSPISGHRSVSWYQQTPGQGLQFLFEYFSETQRNKGNFPGRFSGRQFSNSRSEMNVSTLELGDSALYLCASSHTTGLDEQYFGPGTRLTVT.

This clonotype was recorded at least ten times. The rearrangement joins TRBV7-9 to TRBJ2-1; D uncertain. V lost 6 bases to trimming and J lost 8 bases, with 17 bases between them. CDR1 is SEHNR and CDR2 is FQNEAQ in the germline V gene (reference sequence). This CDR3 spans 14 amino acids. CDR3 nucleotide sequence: TGTGCCAGCAGTCGTGTAACCCCGTGGGATGAGCAGTTCTTC. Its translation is CASSRVTPWDEQFF.

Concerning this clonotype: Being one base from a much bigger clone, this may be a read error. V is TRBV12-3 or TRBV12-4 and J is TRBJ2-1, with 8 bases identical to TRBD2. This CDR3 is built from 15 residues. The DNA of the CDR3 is TGTGCCAGCAGTACCGGGACTAGTCAGTACAATGACCAGTTCTTC. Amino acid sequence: CASSTGTSQYNDQFF.

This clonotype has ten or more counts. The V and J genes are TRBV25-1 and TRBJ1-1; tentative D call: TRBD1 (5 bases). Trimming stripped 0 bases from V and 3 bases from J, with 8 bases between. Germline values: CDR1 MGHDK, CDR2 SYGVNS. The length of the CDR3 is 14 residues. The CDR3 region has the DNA TGTGCCAGCAGTGAATACGGGGGAGACACTGAAGCTTTCTTT. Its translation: CASSEYGGDTEAFF.

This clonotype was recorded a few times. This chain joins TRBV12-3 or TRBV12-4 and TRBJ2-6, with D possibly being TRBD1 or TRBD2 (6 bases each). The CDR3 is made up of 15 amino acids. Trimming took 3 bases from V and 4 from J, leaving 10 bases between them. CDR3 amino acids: CASSFRGVGANVLTF. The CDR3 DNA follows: TGTGCCAGCAGTTTTAGGGGGGTAGGGGCCAACGTCCTGACTTTC.

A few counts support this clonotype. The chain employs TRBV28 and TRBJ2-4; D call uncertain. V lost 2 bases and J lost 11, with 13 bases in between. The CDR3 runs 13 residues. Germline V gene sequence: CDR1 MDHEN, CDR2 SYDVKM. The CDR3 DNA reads TGTGCCAGCAGTTTAGTTTTTCAAGGACTTCAGTACTTC. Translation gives CASSLVFQGLQYF.

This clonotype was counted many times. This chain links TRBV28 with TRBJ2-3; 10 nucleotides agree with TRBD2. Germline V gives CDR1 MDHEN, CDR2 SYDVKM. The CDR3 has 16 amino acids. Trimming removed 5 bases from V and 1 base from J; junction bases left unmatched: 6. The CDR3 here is CASSDLAGEGTDTQYF. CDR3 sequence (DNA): TGTGCCAGCAGTGACCTAGCGGGAGAGGGCACAGATACGCAGTATTTT.

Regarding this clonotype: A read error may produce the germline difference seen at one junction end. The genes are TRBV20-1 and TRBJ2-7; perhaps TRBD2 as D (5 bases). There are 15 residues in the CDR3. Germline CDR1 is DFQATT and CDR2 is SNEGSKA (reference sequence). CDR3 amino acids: CSARDSKGSSYKQYF. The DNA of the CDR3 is TGCAGTGCTAGGGACTCTAAGGGAAGCTCCTACAAGCAGTACTTC.

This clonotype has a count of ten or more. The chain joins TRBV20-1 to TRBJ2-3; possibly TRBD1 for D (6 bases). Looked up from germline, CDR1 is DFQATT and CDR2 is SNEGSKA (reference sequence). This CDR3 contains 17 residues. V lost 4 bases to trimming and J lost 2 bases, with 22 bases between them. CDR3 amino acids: CSANRWGRELFTDTQYF. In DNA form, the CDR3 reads TGCAGTGCTAATAGATGGGGGCGAGAGCTGTTCACAGATACGCAGTATTTT.

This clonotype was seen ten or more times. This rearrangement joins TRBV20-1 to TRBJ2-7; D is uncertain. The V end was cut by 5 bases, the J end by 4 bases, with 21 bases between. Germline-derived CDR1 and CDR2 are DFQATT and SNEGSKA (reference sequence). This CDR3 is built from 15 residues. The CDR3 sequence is CSARWIGSMGYEQYF. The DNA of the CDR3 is TGCAGTGCTCGGTGGATCGGGTCGATGGGATACGAGCAGTACTTC.

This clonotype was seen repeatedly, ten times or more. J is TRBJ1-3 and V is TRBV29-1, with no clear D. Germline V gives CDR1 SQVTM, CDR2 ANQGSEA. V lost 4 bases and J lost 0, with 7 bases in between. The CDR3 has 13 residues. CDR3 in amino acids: CSVGWSSGNTIYF. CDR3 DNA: TGCAGCGTTGGGTGGTCCTCTGGAAACACCATATATTTT.

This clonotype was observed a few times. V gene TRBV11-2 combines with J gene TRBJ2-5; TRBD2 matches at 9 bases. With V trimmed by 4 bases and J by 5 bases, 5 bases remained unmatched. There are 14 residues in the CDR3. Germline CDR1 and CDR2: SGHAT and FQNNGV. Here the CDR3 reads CASSSSGTSETQYF. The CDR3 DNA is TGTGCCAGCAGCTCGTCCGGGACTAGCGAGACCCAGTACTTC.

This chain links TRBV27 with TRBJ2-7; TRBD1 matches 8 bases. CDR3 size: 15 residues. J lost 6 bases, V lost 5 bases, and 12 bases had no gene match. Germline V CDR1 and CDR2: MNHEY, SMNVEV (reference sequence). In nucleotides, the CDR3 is TGTGCCAGCAGTCTCCAGGGGGCGAGTCCCGCCGAGCAGTACTTC. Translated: CASSLQGASPAEQYF.

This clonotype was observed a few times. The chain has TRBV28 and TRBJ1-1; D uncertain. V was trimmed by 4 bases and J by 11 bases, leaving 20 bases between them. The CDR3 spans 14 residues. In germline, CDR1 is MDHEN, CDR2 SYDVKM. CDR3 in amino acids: CASSSNSVYRWAFF. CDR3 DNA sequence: TGTGCCAGCAGTTCCAATTCGGTCTACCGATGGGCTTTCTTT.

CDR3 nucleotides: TGCAGTGCTAGAGGACGGGAGGACTCCTACGAGCAGTACTTC. It encodes CSARGREDSYEQYF. This rearrangement joins TRBV20-1 to TRBJ2-7, with 7 bases lining up with TRBD2. From germline, CDR1 is DFQATT and CDR2 SNEGSKA (reference sequence). CDR3 length: 14 residues. Losses at the gene ends were 1 base for V and 0 bases for J; bases not matched to a gene: 3.